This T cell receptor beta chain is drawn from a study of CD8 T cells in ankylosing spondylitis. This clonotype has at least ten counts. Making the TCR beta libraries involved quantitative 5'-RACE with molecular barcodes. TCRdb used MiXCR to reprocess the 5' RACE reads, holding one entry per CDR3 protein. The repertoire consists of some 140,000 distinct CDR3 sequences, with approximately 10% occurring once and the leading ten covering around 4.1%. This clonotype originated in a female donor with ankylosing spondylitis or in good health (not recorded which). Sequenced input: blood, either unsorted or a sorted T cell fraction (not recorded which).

The CDR3 loop is CASSLAVIETQYF. The CDR3, as DNA: TGTGCCAGCAGCTTAGCGGTCATAGAGACCCAGTACTTC. The rearrangement joins TRBV7-9 to TRBJ2-5; no reliable D call. V lost 0 bases to trimming and J lost 4 bases, with 6 bases between them. The germline V gene has CDR1 SEHNR and CDR2 FQNEAQ (reference sequence). The CDR3 has 13 residues.